Each of the 14 T cell receptor beta chains below was sequenced from the same sample in a study of blood T cell repertoires in COVID-19. Using immunoSEQ multiplex PCR, the repertoire was profiled, and TCRdb retains in-frame clones only, with some absent. The data show hundreds of thousands of clones, around 87% seen once. The sequencing input was peripheral blood. These receptors came from a woman in her forties or fifties who had recovered from COVID-19.

This chain connects TRBV7-9 to TRBJ1-1; no clear D gene. Per the germline V gene, CDR1 is SEHNR and CDR2 is FQNEAQ (reference sequence). The CDR3 is made up of 15 amino acids. Trimming left V 1 base short and J 0 bases short, with 9 bases between. CDR3: CASSLVLFMNTEAFF. CDR3 sequence (DNA): TGTGCCAGCAGCTTAGTGTTGTTCATGAACACTGAAGCTTTCTTT.

This clone has only one observation. The chain joins TRBV6-2 or TRBV6-3 to TRBJ2-1; maybe TRBD1 (6 bases). The CDR3 consists of 14 residues. Germline V gene lookup returns CDR1 MNHEY and CDR2 SVGEGT. V was pared by 0 bases and J by 3 bases, with 6 bases between. The CDR3 here is CASSYSQGYNEQFF. The CDR3 DNA reads TGTGCCAGCAGTTACTCACAGGGCTACAATGAGCAGTTCTTC.

This clone was seen once. J is TRBJ2-3 and V is TRBV5-4; the D gene is possibly TRBD2 (6 bases). This CDR3 spans 16 amino acids. Trimming removed 1 base from V and 0 bases from J, with 12 bases in between. In germline, CDR1 is SGHNT, CDR2 YYREEE (reference sequence). The CDR3 DNA is TGTGCCAGCAGCTTGCGACTAGGCCTGAGCACAGATACGCAGTATTTT. Amino acids: CASSLRLGLSTDTQYF.

The rearrangement links TRBV20-1 to TRBJ2-3, with D tentatively TRBD2 (5 bases). The V and J ends lost 3 bases and 3 bases respectively, with 10 bases between them. The CDR3 loop spans 13 amino acids. Looked up from germline, CDR1 is DFQATT and CDR2 is SNEGSKA (reference sequence). As DNA, the CDR3 is TGCAGTGCTAGTGGGCTAGCTACAGATACGCAGTATTTT. Encoded protein: CSASGLATDTQYF.

The genes are TRBV30 and TRBJ2-4, with 8 bases that match TRBD2. This CDR3 contains 18 residues. Trimming removed 5 bases from V and 1 base from J; junction bases left unmatched: 16. CDR1 is GTSNPN, CDR2 SVGIG, per germline (reference sequence). Written as DNA, the CDR3 is TGTGCCTGGCGACCAGTGGCGGGGGGTCCCGTGGCCAAAAACATTCAGTACTTC. It codes for CAWRPVAGGPVAKNIQYF.

The chain has TRBV7-2 and TRBJ1-1; D not certain. Trimming removed 0 bases from V and 4 bases from J, with 15 bases in between. Germline assignment: CDR1 SGHTA and CDR2 FQGNSA. The CDR3 sequence is 16 residues long. The CDR3 sequence: CASSLALYLGGTEAFF. Written as DNA, the CDR3 is TGTGCCAGCAGCTTAGCGCTCTACCTCGGCGGCACTGAAGCTTTCTTT.

This rearrangement joins TRBV14 to TRBJ1-2, with TRBD1 as a possible D gene (5 bases). With 4 bases removed from V and 4 bases from J, the gap between germline ends came to 19 bases. From germline, CDR1 is SGHDN and CDR2 FVKESK. The CDR3 length is 16 residues. CDR3 sequence reads: CASSPSGGFLSYGYTF. The CDR3 bases are TGTGCCAGCAGCCCCTCGGGGGGATTTCTCTCCTATGGCTACACCTTC.

V gene TRBV29-1 combines with J gene TRBJ2-3, with 9 bases matching TRBD2. Germline lookup yields CDR1 SQVTM and CDR2 ANQGSEA. The CDR3 is 14 residues long. With 4 bases clipped from V and 3 bases from J, the junction kept 5 bases outside the gene matches. The CDR3 sequence: CSVAGGLATDTQYF. The DNA for the CDR3 is TGCAGCGTTGCGGGGGGACTAGCAACAGATACGCAGTATTTT.

The J gene is TRBJ2-1, the V gene TRBV5-1; TRBD1 matches 12 bases. There are 15 residues in the CDR3. Germline V gene data show CDR1 as SGHRS and CDR2 as YFSETQ. V shed 3 bases and J 6 bases; nucleotides not matched to a gene: 4. The CDR3 DNA reads as TGCGCCAGCAGCTGGGGACAGGGGGCTGTCAATGAGCAGTTCTTC. Encoded protein: CASSWGQGAVNEQFF.

Concerning this clone: This CDR3 is also generated by other DNA sequences in the sample. The chain carries TRBV29-1 and TRBJ2-1; TRBD2 matches at 12 bases. CDR1 and CDR2 from the germline V gene are SQVTM and ANQGSEA. V lost 3 bases and J lost 7; bases outside the gene matches: 1. CDR3 size: 13 residues. This chain's CDR3 is CSVETSGSNEQFF. The CDR3, as DNA: TGCAGCGTTGAGACTAGCGGGAGTAATGAGCAGTTCTTC.

The chain joins TRBV9 to TRBJ1-6; D uncertain. The CDR3 runs to 14 residues. V was cut by 0 bases and J by 7 bases, with 8 bases left in between. CDR1 is SGDLS, CDR2 YYNGEE, per germline. The CDR3 DNA reads as TGTGCCAGCAGCGTAGCTACAGAAAATTCACCCCTCCACTTT. It yields the protein CASSVATENSPLHF.

In this sample, this clone turned up once. In the same sample, other DNA sequences code for this CDR3. The rearrangement joins TRBV7-2 to TRBJ1-3; D call uncertain. Germline assignment: CDR1 SGHTA and CDR2 FQGNSA. This CDR3 has 15 amino acids. The V gene lost 2 bases and the J gene lost 0 bases, with 8 bases spanning the gap. The CDR3 protein is CASSLNGGSGNTIYF. As DNA, the CDR3 is TGTGCCAGCAGCTTAAACGGCGGCTCTGGAAACACCATATATTTT.

This chain connects TRBV25-1 to TRBJ1-2; weak D call: TRBD1 (5 bases). The CDR3 totals 18 residues. V was cut by 4 bases and J by 2 bases, with 23 bases left in between. Germline V lookup: CDR1 MGHDK, CDR2 SYGVNS. As DNA, the CDR3 is TGTGCCAGCAGTGCACGCGGTGGGGCCCTTGATTGGAACTATGGCTACACCTTC. Residues: CASSARGGALDWNYGYTF.

J is TRBJ2-3 and V is TRBV10-1, with unresolved D. Trimming removed 3 bases at V and 3 bases at J, with 10 bases between. CDR3 length: 14 amino acids. Germline CDR1 and CDR2: WNHNN and SYGVQD (reference sequence). The CDR3 sequence is CASSDREKTDTQYF. The DNA for the CDR3 is TGCGCCAGCAGTGATCGAGAAAAAACAGATACGCAGTATTTT.